One T cell receptor (beta chain) is described in this entry. The data stem from a study of blood T cell repertoires in COVID-19. For the study at large: Sample material is recorded as cDNA or gDNA derived from T cells, B-cell-depleted T cells, or PBMCs.

The CDR3 spans 18 residues. CDR1 and CDR2 from the germline V gene are LGHDT and YNNKEL (reference sequence). V dropped 3 bases and J dropped 0; count of bases not matched to a gene: 9. As handled by the study authors: For nucleated cells, counts were estimated from reference gene primer amplification. Libraries were prepared by immunoSEQ multiplex PCR; TCRdb keeps only in-frame clonotypes and omits some of them. The D gene and trimming were derived from the DNA, and the V and J assignments and clone size from that table. Of approximately 460,000 clones listed, roughly nine tenths are singletons. The receptor was derived from a young man with COVID-19, enrolled during active disease. The specimen sequenced was peripheral blood. This chain joins TRBV3-1 (or the pseudogene TRBV3-2) and TRBJ2-1, with TRBD2 matching over 9 bases. CDR3 residues: CASSQGLAPWDSYNEQFF. The DNA of the CDR3 is TGTGCCAGCAGCCAGGGACTAGCCCCTTGGGACTCCTACAATGAGCAGTTCTTC.